The 23 T cell receptor beta chains in this list originate from one sample, sequenced in a study of liver allograft versus peripheral blood T cells. Study at large: A comparison was made between T cell receptor repertoires in transplanted livers and those in recipients' peripheral blood.

From the reads, TCRdb called clonotypes with MiXCR, one entry per CDR3 protein. This table has some 4,000 distinct CDR3 sequences, 18% appearing once. Source of these receptors: a human patient who had a liver transplant. A subset of T cells may come from the graft donor.

This clonotype ranks as medium-sized. This chain connects TRBV7-9 to TRBJ2-7, with a possible D match to TRBD1 (5 bases). The germline gives CDR1 SEHNR, CDR2 FQNEAQ (reference sequence). The CDR3 sequence is 14 residues long. V was trimmed by 6 bases and J by 5 bases, leaving 17 bases between them. CDR3 nucleotides: TGTGCCAGCAGTCCGGACACCCTCCTTGACGAGCAGTACTTC. Protein sequence: CASSPDTLLDEQYF.

The table lists this clonotype with a few counts. The chain combines TRBV9 with TRBJ1-5, with D perhaps matching TRBD1 (5 bases). CDR3 length equals 11 residues. Trimming removed 8 bases at V and 7 bases at J, with 10 bases between. CDR1 SGDLS and CDR2 YYNGEE come from the germline V gene. This chain's CDR3 is CASGDGQPQHF. CDR3 DNA sequence: TGTGCCAGTGGGGACGGGCAGCCCCAGCATTTT.

This clonotype was seen only a few times. The chain links TRBV19 to TRBJ1-1, with D possibly TRBD1 on 5 matching bases. Germline V gives CDR1 LNHDA, CDR2 SQIVND (reference sequence). The CDR3 runs to 13 residues. Trimming removed 6 bases from V and 5 bases from J, with 13 bases in between. The CDR3 DNA is TGTGCCAGTAGGGGACCGGCGAAGACTGAAGCTTTCTTT. Its translation is CASRGPAKTEAFF. The entire variable domain, with the rest obtained from reference TRBV19 and TRBJ1-1, is as follows: DGGITQSPKYLFRKEGQNVTLSCEQNLNHDAMYWYRQDPGQGLRLIYYSQIVNDFQKGDIAEGYSVSREKKESFPLTVTSAQKNPTAFYLCASRGPAKTEAFFGQGTRLTVV.

The rearrangement joins TRBV2 to TRBJ2-1, with D hard to call. Germline V gene data show CDR1 as SNHLY and CDR2 as FYNNEI. The CDR3 consists of 13 residues. Between the trimmed V and J ends, which lost 6 bases and 3 bases, there was a span of 9 bases. Here the CDR3 reads CASSSPDYNEQFF. CDR3 sequence (DNA): TGTGCCAGCAGCTCACCTGACTACAATGAGCAGTTCTTC.

This clonotype qualifies as medium-sized (0.01 to 0.1%). The chain recombines TRBV27 with TRBJ2-7; D is perhaps TRBD1 or TRBD2 (5 bases each). Germline V lookup: CDR1 MNHEY, CDR2 SMNVEV (reference sequence). Trimming cost V 3 bases and J 1 base, with 10 bases left between them. The CDR3 runs 14 residues. In DNA form, the CDR3 reads TGTGCCAGCAGTTTTACGGGGACGTCCTACGAGCAGTACTTC. Amino acids: CASSFTGTSYEQYF.

In this sample, this clonotype turned up once. The J gene is TRBJ1-1, the V gene TRBV3-1; 7 bases line up with TRBD1. V dropped 0 bases and J dropped 0; count of bases not matched to a gene: 7. Germline assignment: CDR1 LGHDT and CDR2 YNNKEL (reference sequence). This CDR3 has 17 amino acids. The CDR3 loop reads CASSQDRQGSMNTEAFF. CDR3 DNA: TGTGCCAGCAGCCAAGACCGACAGGGAAGCATGAACACTGAAGCTTTCTTT.

By share, this clonotype ranks as medium-sized. The chain joins TRBV5-6 to TRBJ1-2; TRBD1 aligns across 11 bases. The length of the CDR3 is 15 residues. V lost 2 bases to trimming and J lost 8 bases; unmatched junction nucleotides: 8. Per the germline V gene, CDR1 is SGHDT and CDR2 is YYEEEE. The CDR3 loop is CASSLKDRGPIGYTF. CDR3 sequence (DNA): TGTGCCAGCAGCTTAAAGGACAGGGGGCCGATAGGCTACACCTTC.

The gene calls are TRBV13 and TRBJ1-2; D unclear. Germline CDR1 reads PRHDT; CDR2 reads FYEKMQ (reference sequence). The CDR3 has 13 residues. Trimming took 0 bases from V and 5 from J, leaving 7 bases between them. CDR3 in amino acids: CASSLGEGYGYTF. In nucleotides, the CDR3 is TGTGCCAGCAGCTTAGGGGAAGGGTATGGCTACACCTTC.

The chain combines TRBV6-5 with TRBJ2-7, with 7 bases matching TRBD1. Trimming cost V 6 bases and J 0 bases; bases outside gene matches: 11. The CDR3 runs 16 residues. From germline, CDR1 is MNHEY and CDR2 SVGAGI. CDR3 DNA sequence: TGTGCCAGCAGCGTAGGTTCAGGGACAGTCTCCTACGAGCAGTACTTC. Encoded protein: CASSVGSGTVSYEQYF.

This clonotype qualifies as medium-sized. The rearrangement links TRBV27 to TRBJ2-7; D is possibly TRBD2 (5 bases). CDR3 length: 13 amino acids. V lost 3 bases and J lost 3, with 9 bases in between. Germline loops: CDR1 MNHEY, CDR2 SMNVEV (reference sequence). Here the CDR3 reads CASSLSSGYEQYF. The CDR3 DNA reads TGTGCCAGCAGTTTGAGCAGCGGCTACGAGCAGTACTTC.

This clonotype was found many times. The rearrangement joins TRBV7-9 to TRBJ2-7, with 7 bases lining up with TRBD2. CDR3 length equals 16 residues. V lost 1 base and J lost 5; bases outside the gene matches: 11. Germline lookup yields CDR1 SEHNR and CDR2 FQNEAQ (reference sequence). The CDR3 loop is CASSLVGLLLKDEQYF. CDR3 coding DNA: TGTGCCAGCAGCTTAGTGGGACTACTCCTTAAGGACGAGCAGTACTTC.

By share, this clonotype counts as medium-sized. The rearrangement links TRBV20-1 to TRBJ1-2; the match to TRBD1 covers 11 bases. V lost 3 bases to trimming and J lost 4 bases; unmatched junction nucleotides: 7. The CDR3 is made up of 15 amino acids. Germline lookup yields CDR1 DFQATT and CDR2 SNEGSKA (reference sequence). This CDR3 is CSARNRDRGIYGYTF. The DNA for the CDR3 is TGCAGTGCTAGGAACCGGGACAGGGGGATCTATGGCTACACCTTC.

This clonotype has just one count. Since a much larger clone is just one base distant, this may be a read error. The V and J genes are TRBV6-5 and TRBJ2-1, with D hard to call. The end of the DNA is better explained by TRBJ2-7, so the J call may be wrong. Looked up from germline, CDR1 is MNHEY and CDR2 is SVGAGI. The CDR3 is 11 residues long. The CDR3 loop is CASSSLGEQYF. The CDR3 nucleotides read TGTGCCAGCAGTTCCCTGGGTGAGCAGTACTTC.

This rearrangement joins TRBV12-3 or TRBV12-4 to TRBJ2-1; 7 positions agree with TRBD1. V lost 2 bases to trimming and J lost 0 bases; unmatched junction nucleotides: 4. The CDR3 has 16 amino acids. As DNA, the CDR3 is TGTGCCAGCAGTTTAAGCGAGGGGGCCTCCTACAATGAGCAGTTCTTC. Encoded protein: CASSLSEGASYNEQFF.

The CDR3 DNA reads as TGTGCCACCAGTGATTTACCCATCAAAGGGTACACTGAAGCTTTCTTT. Encoded protein: CATSDLPIKGYTEAFF. The rearrangement joins TRBV24-1 to TRBJ1-1; D not resolved. Looked up from germline, CDR1 is KGHDR and CDR2 is SFDVKD. Trimming shortened V by 1 base and J by 3 bases, and 14 bases separated the two germline ends. The CDR3 is 16 amino acids.

In its sample, this clonotype ranks as medium-sized. V usage is TRBV18 and J usage is TRBJ2-7; 9 bases agree with TRBD1. The CDR3 extends over 14 amino acids. The germline V gene encodes CDR1 KGHSH and CDR2 LQKENI. Trimming cost V 2 bases and J 4 bases; bases outside gene matches: 3. Written as DNA, the CDR3 is TGTGCCAGCTCACCAACAGGGGGCGGTTACGAGCAGTACTTC. The encoded protein is CASSPTGGGYEQYF.

The rearrangement joins TRBV25-1 to TRBJ2-2; TRBD1 aligns across 7 bases. In germline, CDR1 is MGHDK, CDR2 SYGVNS. The CDR3 runs to 13 residues. With 10 bases clipped from V and 6 bases from J, the junction kept 8 bases outside the gene matches. CDR3 amino acids: CAIPGQIAGELFF. Here the CDR3 DNA reads TGTGCCATACCGGGACAGATCGCCGGGGAGCTGTTTTTT. The complete variable domain, with remaining parts taken from reference TRBV25-1 and TRBJ2-2, reads EADIYQTPRYLVIGTGKKITLECSQTMGHDKMYWYQQDPGMELHLIHYSYGVNSTEKGDLSSESTVSRIRTEHFPLTLESARPSHTSQYLCAIPGQIAGELFFGEGSRLTVL.

The CDR3 DNA reads TGTGCCAGCCGCCCAAGGGGCTTTGGTGAGACCCAGTACTTC. It encodes CASRPRGFGETQYF. V is TRBV6-5 and J is TRBJ2-5; the D gene is possibly TRBD1 (5 bases). The CDR3 is made up of 14 amino acids. Germline CDR1 and CDR2: MNHEY and SVGAGI. Trimming shortened V by 8 bases and J by 5 bases, and 18 bases separated the two germline ends.

This clonotype showed up many times. V is TRBV7-9 and J is TRBJ1-5; 7 bases agree with TRBD1. CDR1 and CDR2 (germline): SEHNR, FQNEAQ (reference sequence). J gave up 6 bases and V 5 bases, and 10 bases lay outside the gene matches. This CDR3 contains 15 residues. DNA for the CDR3: TGTGCCAGCAGCCTCGACAGGGAATACGGTCAGCCCCAGCATTTT. Protein product: CASSLDREYGQPQHF.

This clonotype is medium-sized in the sample. V is TRBV28 and J is TRBJ2-7, with TRBD1 matching over 10 bases. This CDR3 has 15 residues. V lost 5 bases to trimming and J lost 7 bases; unmatched junction nucleotides: 11. CDR1 is MDHEN, CDR2 SYDVKM, per germline. This CDR3 is CASSRMTGGWGEQYF. DNA of the CDR3: TGTGCCAGCAGTCGCATGACAGGGGGCTGGGGAGAGCAGTACTTC.

This clonotype was seen a handful of times. The V gene is TRBV5-6, the J gene TRBJ2-2; tentative D call: TRBD1 (6 bases). Germline CDR1 and CDR2: SGHDT and YYEEEE. The CDR3 consists of 16 residues. V lost 0 bases and J lost 3, with 12 bases in between. In DNA, the CDR3 is TGTGCCAGCAGCTTGGACAGGGAGTATTACACCGGGGAGCTGTTTTTT. Protein sequence: CASSLDREYYTGELFF.

In this sample, this clonotype turned up a few times. The V call is TRBV5-4, the J call TRBJ1-1, with D possibly being TRBD1 (6 bases). The CDR3 runs to 14 residues. Germline V gene lookup returns CDR1 SGHNT and CDR2 YYREEE (reference sequence). Trimming cost V 1 base and J 1 base, with 8 bases left between them. CDR3 sequence reads: CASSLTGRNTEAFF. The CDR3 bases are TGTGCCAGCAGCTTGACAGGGAGGAACACTGAAGCTTTCTTT.

The table lists this clonotype with a few counts. The chain uses TRBV14 and TRBJ2-3; 9 bases agree with TRBD1. The V gene's germline CDR1 is SGHDN and CDR2 FVKESK. V was clipped by 5 bases and J by 10 bases; unmatched bases: 10. The CDR3 consists of 14 residues. CDR3: CASSERDRVFAQYF. The CDR3 DNA reads as TGTGCCAGCAGCGAGAGGGACAGGGTATTTGCGCAGTATTTT.